These 18 T cell receptor beta chains originate from one sample sequenced in a study of blood T cells in healthy people across ages. A second PCR, run for about 7 to 12 cycles, used a sample-barcoded 5' primer plus a J-beta primer mix. TCRdb re-called the 5' RACE reads through MiXCR, storing one row per CDR3 protein. The table includes nearly 1 million distinct CDR3 sequences, about 53% detected once. The source material was blood. The receptor source for this set is a woman aged 55-70 years in good health.

This clonotype has a handful of counts. The chain joins TRBV2 to TRBJ2-3; 10 positions match TRBD2. This CDR3 is built from 16 residues. Germline trimming cut 0 bases from V and 0 bases from J; bases unmatched to any gene: 0. Per germline, CDR1 SNHLY and CDR2 FYNNEI. CDR3 sequence (DNA): TGTGCCAGCAGTGAAGCTAGCGGGAGGAGCACAGATACGCAGTATTTT. Translating gives CASSEASGRSTDTQYF.

This clonotype was recorded once. The chain has TRBV28 and TRBJ2-1, with TRBD2 matching 8 bases. Germline V CDR1 and CDR2: MDHEN, SYDVKM. V trimming: 1 base; J trimming: 10 bases; junction bases outside the gene matches: 9. This CDR3 is built from 15 residues. As DNA, the CDR3 is TGTGCCAGCAGTTTATCGAGCGGGAGCTGGGGAGAGCAGTTCTTC. Its protein is CASSLSSGSWGEQFF.

This clonotype was observed a few times. CDR3 sequence: CAISHFVGSGANVLTF. DNA for the CDR3: TGTGCCATCAGTCATTTCGTAGGATCCGGGGCCAACGTCCTGACTTTC. The gene calls are TRBV10-3 and TRBJ2-6; no clear D gene. Germline V lookup: CDR1 ENHRY, CDR2 SYGVKD. This CDR3 region has 16 residues. V lost 5 bases and J 4 bases, leaving 15 bases between the germline ends.

The chain employs TRBV5-4 and TRBJ2-5; 8 positions agree with TRBD1. Germline CDR1 SGHNT, CDR2 YYREEE (reference sequence). This CDR3 region has 15 residues. J gave up 3 bases and V 3 bases, and 7 bases lay outside the gene matches. The CDR3 DNA is TGTGCCAGCAGCTCCGGGACAGGTTCTGAAGAGACCCAGTACTTC. It encodes CASSSGTGSEETQYF.

The V gene is TRBV20-1, the J gene TRBJ2-3; D is possibly TRBD2 (5 bases). Germline CDR1 and CDR2: DFQATT and SNEGSKA (reference sequence). Trimming stripped 0 bases from V and 1 base from J, with 11 bases between. CDR3 size: 15 residues. The CDR3 loop is CSARDSRGGTDTQYF. For the CDR3, the DNA is TGCAGTGCTAGAGACTCCCGGGGTGGCACAGATACGCAGTATTTT.

This clonotype was observed a few times. V and J are TRBV2 and TRBJ2-5; no definite D call. Trimming left V 6 bases short and J 5 bases short, with 7 bases between. Germline V CDR1 and CDR2: SNHLY, FYNNEI. CDR3 length: 11 amino acids. The CDR3 is CASRSYETQYF. CDR3 nucleotides: TGTGCCAGCAGGTCATACGAGACCCAGTACTTC.

V usage is TRBV18 and J usage is TRBJ2-3; D call uncertain. Germline CDR1 is KGHSH and CDR2 is LQKENI. V was trimmed by 4 bases and J by 4 bases, leaving 12 bases between them. The CDR3 loop spans 14 amino acids. Written as DNA, the CDR3 is TGTGCCAGCTCACGGGAAACCACCGCAGATACGCAGTATTTT. It encodes CASSRETTADTQYF.

The chain is built from TRBV12-3 or TRBV12-4 and TRBJ2-3, with no clear D. Trimming shortened V by 8 bases and J by 5 bases, and 8 bases separated the two germline ends. The CDR3 is made up of 11 amino acids. In DNA, the CDR3 is TGTGCCAGCCTTCGAGTAGATACGCAGTATTTT. It is translated as CASLRVDTQYF.

The chain has TRBV28 and TRBJ1-1, with no clear D. CDR3 length: 11 amino acids. The germline CDR1 and CDR2 sequences are MDHEN and SYDVKM. Between the trimmed V and J ends, which lost 6 bases and 4 bases, there was a span of 6 bases. This CDR3 is CASRYGTEAFF. The CDR3 bases are TGTGCCAGCAGATACGGCACTGAAGCTTTCTTT.

This chain links TRBV7-9 with TRBJ2-7; 11 nucleotides line up with TRBD1. Trimming cost V 1 base and J 1 base; bases outside gene matches: 12. CDR3 size: 19 residues. The germline V gene has CDR1 SEHNR and CDR2 FQNEAQ (reference sequence). The CDR3 loop reads CASSLGVPPDRGRSYEQYF. CDR3 bases: TGTGCCAGCAGCTTAGGAGTCCCCCCGGACAGGGGGCGTTCCTACGAGCAGTACTTC.

The sample holds a few counts of this clonotype. This sequence joins TRBV11-3 and TRBJ2-1; D uncertain. The CDR3 is 15 amino acids. Trimming pared 1 base from V and 5 bases from J, leaving 12 bases between. Germline CDR1 is SGHNT and CDR2 is YENEEA. The chain's CDR3 is CASSLGTTKDNEQFF. CDR3 coding DNA: TGTGCCAGCAGCTTAGGAACTACTAAAGACAATGAGCAGTTCTTC.

The chain employs TRBV10-3 and TRBJ2-7; the D gene could be TRBD1 or TRBD2 (5 bases each). Trimming cost V 0 bases and J 5 bases, with 23 bases left between them. Germline V gene lookup returns CDR1 ENHRY and CDR2 SYGVKD. The CDR3 consists of 18 residues. The CDR3 reads CAISESTPGTGLSDEQYF. CDR3 DNA sequence: TGTGCCATCAGTGAGTCGACCCCCGGGACGGGCTTATCCGACGAGCAGTACTTC.

This clonotype was found a few times. This chain uses TRBV20-1 with TRBJ2-1; 10 bases agree with TRBD2. The CDR3 is 15 amino acids. Germline V gene data show CDR1 as DFQATT and CDR2 as SNEGSKA (reference sequence). The junction had 9 bases not matched to a gene; V was cut back by 3 bases and J by 7 bases. CDR3 loop: CSASRASGSRNEQFF. DNA for the CDR3: TGCAGTGCTAGTAGGGCTAGCGGGAGTCGGAATGAGCAGTTCTTC.

This chain joins TRBV19 and TRBJ1-1; TRBD1 aligns across 12 bases. The CDR3 sequence is 16 residues long. Germline V gives CDR1 LNHDA, CDR2 SQIVND (reference sequence). V lost 7 bases, J lost 0 bases, and 6 bases stayed unmatched. This chain's CDR3 is CASKGGTGGLNTEAFF. DNA for the CDR3: TGTGCCAGTAAAGGCGGGACAGGGGGCCTGAACACTGAAGCTTTCTTT.

Ten or more counts support this clonotype. The CDR3 coding sequence is TGTGCCAGCAGCTCAGGTCGCTTGGCGGACAGACAATTAAGCACAGATACGCAGTATTTT. Translated, it gives CASSSGRLADRQLSTDTQYF. The gene calls are TRBV12-3 or TRBV12-4 and TRBJ2-3; a possible D gene is TRBD1 (6 bases). Trimming removed 6 bases from V and 0 bases from J, with 28 bases in between. This CDR3 spans 20 amino acids.

In this sample, this clonotype turned up a few times. The chain joins TRBV4-2 to TRBJ1-6; 8 nucleotides align to TRBD1. With 6 bases clipped from V and 14 bases from J, the junction kept 3 bases outside the gene matches. CDR3 length: 11 amino acids. Germline V lookup: CDR1 LGHNA, CDR2 YNFKEQ. The chain's CDR3 is CASRGQGTLHF. CDR3 DNA sequence: TGTGCCAGCAGAGGACAGGGCACCCTCCACTTT.

This clonotype has just a few counts. V is TRBV15 and J is TRBJ2-4, with TRBD2 matching over 10 bases. The CDR3 length is 15 residues. J was trimmed by 2 bases and V by 7 bases; bases with no gene match: 5. Germline CDR1 reads LNHNV; CDR2 reads YYDKDF (reference sequence). In nucleotides, the CDR3 is TGTGCCACCAAAGCGGGAGGGCCATCCAAAAACATTCAGTACTTC. This sequence encodes CATKAGGPSKNIQYF.

This clonotype came up a few times. The V and J genes are TRBV6-1 and TRBJ2-3; 8 bases agree with TRBD1. In germline, CDR1 is MNHNS, CDR2 SASEGT. The CDR3 runs 15 residues. The trim removed 5 bases at V and 6 bases at J, leaving 10 bases unmatched. DNA for the CDR3: TGTGCCAGCAGTCGACAGGGGAAATCCGCGGATACGCAGTATTTT. Translating gives CASSRQGKSADTQYF.